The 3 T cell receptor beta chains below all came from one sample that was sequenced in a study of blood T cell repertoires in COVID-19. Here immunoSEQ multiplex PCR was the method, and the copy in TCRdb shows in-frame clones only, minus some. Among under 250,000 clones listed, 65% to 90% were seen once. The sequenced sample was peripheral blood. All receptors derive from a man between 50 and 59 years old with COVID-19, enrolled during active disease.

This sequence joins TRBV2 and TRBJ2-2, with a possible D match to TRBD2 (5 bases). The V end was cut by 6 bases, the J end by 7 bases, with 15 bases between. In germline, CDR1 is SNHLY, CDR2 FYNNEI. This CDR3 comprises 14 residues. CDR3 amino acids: CASSLTPRVGELFF. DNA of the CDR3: TGTGCCAGCAGCCTGACCCCGAGGGTCGGGGAGCTGTTTTTT.

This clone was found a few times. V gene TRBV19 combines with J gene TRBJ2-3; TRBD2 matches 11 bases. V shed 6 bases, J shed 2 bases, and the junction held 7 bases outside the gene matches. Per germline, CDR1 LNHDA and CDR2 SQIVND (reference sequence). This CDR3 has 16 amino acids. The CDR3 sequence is CASSQGLAGPTDTQYF. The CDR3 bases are TGTGCCAGTAGCCAAGGACTAGCGGGCCCCACAGATACGCAGTATTTT.

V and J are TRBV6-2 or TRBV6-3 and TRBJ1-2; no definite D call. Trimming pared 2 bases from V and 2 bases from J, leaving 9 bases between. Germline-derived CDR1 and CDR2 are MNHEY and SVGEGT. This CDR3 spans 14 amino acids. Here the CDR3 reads CASSYVESNYGYTF. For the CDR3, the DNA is TGTGCCAGCAGTTACGTAGAGTCCAACTATGGCTACACCTTC.